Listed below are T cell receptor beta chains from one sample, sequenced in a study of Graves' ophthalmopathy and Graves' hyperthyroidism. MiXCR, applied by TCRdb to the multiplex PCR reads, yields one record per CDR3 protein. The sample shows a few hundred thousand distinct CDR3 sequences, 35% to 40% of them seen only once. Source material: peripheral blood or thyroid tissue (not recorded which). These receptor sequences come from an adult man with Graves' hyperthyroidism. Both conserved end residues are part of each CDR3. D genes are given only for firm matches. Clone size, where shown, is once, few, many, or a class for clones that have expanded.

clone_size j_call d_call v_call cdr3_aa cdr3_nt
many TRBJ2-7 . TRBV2 CASTLNGVSYEQYF TGTGCCAGCACCCTAAACGGAGTCTCCTACGAGCAGTACTTC
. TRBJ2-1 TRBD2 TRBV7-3 CASSSLGLSYNEQFF TGTGCCAGCAGCTCCCTGGGACTATCCTACAATGAGCAGTTCTTC
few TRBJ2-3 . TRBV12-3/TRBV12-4 CASSFLQGTDTQYF TGTGCCAGCAGTTTTCTCCAGGGGACAGATACGCAGTATTTT
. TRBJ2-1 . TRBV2 CASSGVFEQFF TGTGCCAGCAGTGGTGTTTTTGAGCAGTTCTTC
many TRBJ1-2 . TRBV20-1 CSARDRGHPDGYTF TGCAGTGCTAGAGATCGGGGACACCCCGACGGCTACACCTTC
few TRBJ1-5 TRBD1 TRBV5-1 CASSWRGTGVDFSNQPQHF TGCGCCAGCAGCTGGCGGGGGACAGGGGTCGACTTTAGCAATCAGCCCCAGCATTTT
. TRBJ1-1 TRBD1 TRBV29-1 CSVGTGVFITEAFF TGCAGCGTTGGGACAGGGGTTTTCATCACTGAAGCTTTCTTT
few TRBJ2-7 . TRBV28 CASGEVYEQYF TGTGCCAGCGGAGAAGTCTACGAGCAGTACTTC
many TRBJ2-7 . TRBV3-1 CASSQGPPVNGVHEQYF TGTGCCAGCAGCCAAGGGCCCCCAGTCAATGGAGTCCACGAGCAGTACTTC
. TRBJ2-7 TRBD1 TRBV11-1 CASSPKTGTGNLYEQYF TGTGCCAGCAGCCCGAAAACGGGGACAGGGAATCTCTACGAGCAGTACTTC
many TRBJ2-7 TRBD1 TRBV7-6 CASSPGQGGFGYEQYF TGTGCCAGCAGCCCCGGACAGGGGGGCTTCGGCTACGAGCAGTACTTC
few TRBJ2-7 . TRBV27 CASSLQGSNEQYF TGTGCCAGCAGTCTGCAGGGTAGCAACGAGCAGTACTTC
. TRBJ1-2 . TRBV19 CASSIVVGRGYTF TGTGCCAGTAGTATCGTCGTGGGTCGAGGCTACACCTTC
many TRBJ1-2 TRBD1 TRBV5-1 CASSLATGGLGYTF TGCGCCAGCAGCTTGGCTACAGGGGGCCTGGGCTACACCTTC
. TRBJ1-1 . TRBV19 CASSPGTLGTEAFF TGTGCCAGTAGTCCGGGGACTCTGGGCACTGAAGCTTTCTTT
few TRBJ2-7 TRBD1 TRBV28 CASSPPGGIAYEQYF TGTGCCAGCAGTCCCCCAGGGGGCATCGCCTACGAGCAGTACTTC
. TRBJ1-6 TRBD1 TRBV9 CASSARQGDSPLHF TGTGCCAGCAGTGCCAGACAGGGAGATTCACCCCTCCACTTT
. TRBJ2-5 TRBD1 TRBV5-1 CASSLRDSRTQYF TGCGCCAGCAGCTTGCGGGACAGCCGGACCCAGTACTTC
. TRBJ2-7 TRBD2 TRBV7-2 CASSQLPDIAGEFPYEQHF TGTGCCAGCAGCCAACTCCCCGACATAGCGGGAGAGTTCCCCTACGAGCAGCACTTC
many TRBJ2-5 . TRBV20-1 CSARQGATLGETQYF TGCAGTGCTAGGCAAGGGGCCACCCTGGGGGAGACCCAGTACTTC
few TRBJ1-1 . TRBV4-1 CASSPYSGQKGEAFF TGCGCCAGCAGCCCCTACTCCGGGCAGAAGGGTGAAGCTTTCTTT
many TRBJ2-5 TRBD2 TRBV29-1 CSVDLADEETQYF TGCAGCGTTGATCTAGCGGACGAAGAGACCCAGTACTTC
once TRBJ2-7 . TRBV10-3 CAISSGRIYEQYF TGTGCCATCAGCTCGGGACGGATATACGAGCAGTACTTC
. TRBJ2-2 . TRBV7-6 CASSARHGGELFF TGTGCCAGCAGCGCGCGCCACGGAGGGGAGCTGTTTTTT
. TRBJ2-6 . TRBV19 CASSGGGGSTAGANVLTF TGTGCCAGTAGTGGTGGTGGAGGGTCTACGGCTGGGGCCAACGTCCTGACTTTC
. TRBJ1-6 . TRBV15 CATSSPTGLGNSPLHF TGTGCCACCAGCAGCCCAACTGGGCTTGGTAATTCACCCCTCCACTTT
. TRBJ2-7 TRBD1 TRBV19 CASTPRDRACEQYF TGTGCCAGTACCCCCCGGGACAGAGCCTGCGAGCAGTACTTC
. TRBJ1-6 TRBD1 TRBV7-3 CASSAGQGVSPLHF TGTGCCAGCAGCGCGGGACAGGGGGTTTCCCCCCTCCACTTT
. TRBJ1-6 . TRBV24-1 CASSVIAAGPGSPLHF TGTGCCAGCAGTGTTATCGCCGCGGGGCCAGGTTCACCCCTCCACTTT
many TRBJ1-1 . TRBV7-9 CASSLAPPGVEAFF TGTGCCAGCAGCTTAGCGCCCCCGGGAGTTGAAGCTTTCTTT
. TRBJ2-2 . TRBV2 CASTPTRELFF TGTGCCAGCACCCCAACGAGGGAGCTGTTTTTT
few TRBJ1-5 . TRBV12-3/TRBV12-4 CASSFPQGNFGNQPQHF TGTGCCAGCAGTTTCCCCCAGGGTAATTTCGGCAATCAGCCCCAGCATTTT
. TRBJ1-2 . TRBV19 CAATGDLNYGYTF TGTGCCGCGACCGGGGATCTAAACTATGGCTACACCTTC
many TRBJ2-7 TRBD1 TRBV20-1 CSAAPDGDRGEQYF TGCAGTGCAGCACCTGACGGGGACAGAGGCGAGCAGTACTTC
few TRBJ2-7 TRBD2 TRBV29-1 CSVVFTSGSSEQYF TGCAGCGTTGTCTTCACTAGCGGGAGTAGCGAGCAGTACTTC
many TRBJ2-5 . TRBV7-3 CASSPTGVLETQYF TGTGCCAGCAGCCCCACGGGTGTCTTGGAGACCCAGTACTTC
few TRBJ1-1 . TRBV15 CATSRGTGMLNTEAFF TGTGCCACCAGCAGAGGTACAGGCATGCTTAACACTGAAGCTTTCTTT
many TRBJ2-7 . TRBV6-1 CASSALASYEQYF TGTGCCAGCAGCGCACTAGCCTCCTACGAGCAGTACTTC
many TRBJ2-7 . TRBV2 CASIEQGVSHEQYF TGTGCCAGCATCGAACAGGGAGTAAGCCACGAGCAGTACTTC
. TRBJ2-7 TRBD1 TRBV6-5 CASKPGQGSYEQYF TGTGCCAGTAAACCGGGACAGGGGTCCTACGAGCAGTACTTC
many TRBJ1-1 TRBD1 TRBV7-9 CASSSGTGVIPEAFF TGTGCCAGCAGCTCCGGGACAGGGGTAATCCCTGAAGCTTTCTTT
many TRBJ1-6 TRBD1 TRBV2 CARGQANSPLHF TGTGCCAGGGGACAGGCGAATTCACCCCTCCACTTT
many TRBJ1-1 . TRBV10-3 CAISESMGVIFF TGTGCCATCAGTGAGTCGATGGGGGTTATTTTCTTT
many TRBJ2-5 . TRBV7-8 CASSLALGGGETQYF TGTGCCAGCAGCTTGGCCTTAGGGGGAGGGGAGACCCAGTACTTC
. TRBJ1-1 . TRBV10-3 CAIRDRDNTEAFF TGTGCCATCAGGGACCGGGATAACACTGAAGCTTTCTTT
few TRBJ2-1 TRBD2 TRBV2 CASSLTSGRANEQFF TGTGCCAGCAGTTTAACTAGCGGGAGGGCCAATGAGCAGTTCTTC
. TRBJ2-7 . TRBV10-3 CAISERTGDYEQYF TGTGCCATCAGTGAAAGAACTGGGGACTACGAGCAGTACTTC
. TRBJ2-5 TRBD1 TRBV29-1 CSISRGPRETQYF TGCAGCATATCCAGGGGGCCGCGGGAGACCCAGTACTTC
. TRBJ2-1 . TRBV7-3 CASSPPGGGGEQFF TGTGCCAGCAGCCCCCCCGGAGGGGGGGGTGAGCAGTTCTTC
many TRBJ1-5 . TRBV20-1 CSAQHREGDQPQHF TGCAGTGCGCAACACAGGGAAGGCGATCAGCCCCAGCATTTT
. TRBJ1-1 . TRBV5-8 CASSFFQGADTEAFF TGTGCCAGCAGCTTTTTTCAGGGAGCGGACACTGAAGCTTTCTTT
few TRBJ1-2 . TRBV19 CASSMSFEGSGYTF TGTGCCAGTAGTATGAGTTTCGAAGGGAGTGGCTACACCTTC
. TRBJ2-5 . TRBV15 CATSRGWGDLETQYF TGTGCCACCAGCAGAGGCTGGGGGGATTTGGAGACCCAGTACTTC
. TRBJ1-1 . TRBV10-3 CAIMGGFYTEAFF TGTGCCATCATGGGAGGGTTTTACACTGAAGCTTTCTTT
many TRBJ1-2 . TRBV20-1 CSARDGVDYGYTF TGCAGTGCTAGAGATGGGGTCGACTATGGCTACACCTTC
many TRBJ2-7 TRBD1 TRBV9 CASSPGTATLSYEQYF TGTGCCAGCAGCCCGGGGACAGCCACCCTCTCCTACGAGCAGTACTTC
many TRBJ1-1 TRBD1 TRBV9 CASSVGGGRAFF TGTGCCAGCAGCGTAGGAGGGGGCCGGGCTTTCTTT
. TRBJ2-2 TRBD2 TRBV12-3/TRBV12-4 CASINAGGGTGELFF TGTGCCAGCATCAACGCGGGGGGGGGCACCGGGGAGCTGTTTTTT